This T cell receptor (beta chain) appears in the sequencing data of a study of shared clonotypes between healthy human individuals. Using immunoSEQ multiplex PCR, the repertoire was profiled, and TCRdb retains in-frame clones only, with some absent. Altogether hundreds of thousands of clones are present, 73% being singletons, with the ten largest covering about 1.8%. This clone was counted between two and nine times. This receptor was identified in a woman under 40 in good health. The specimen was memory CD4+ T cells sorted from blood. Documented subset: CD45RA-negative fraction.

CDR3 loop: CASSGQGGWTGELFF. The CDR3 DNA is TGCGCCAGTTCTGGACAGGGAGGATGGACCGGGGAGCTGTTTTTT. The rearrangement joins TRBV5-1 to TRBJ2-2; 8 bases are a match to TRBD1. This CDR3 is built from 15 residues. The germline CDR1 and CDR2 sequences are SGHRS and YFSETQ. With V trimmed by 8 bases and J by 5 bases, 11 bases remained unmatched.